This T cell receptor (beta chain) was identified in a study of cytomegalovirus exposure and HLA in healthy donors. The CDR3 contains 14 residues. Germline V gives CDR1 MNHNS, CDR2 SASEGT. Trimming left V 6 bases short and J 2 bases short, with 10 bases between. The PCR ran on 60 Vbeta and 13 Jbeta primers. Clones were sequenced by immunoSEQ multiplex PCR, and TCRdb holds only the in-frame ones, with some missing. Here the sample spans over 100,000 clones, roughly 80% being singletons. This receptor was taken from a female donor in good health and CMV-seronegative. Sequencing was carried out using PBMCs. V usage is TRBV6-1 and J usage is TRBJ1-4; no reliable D call. CDR3 coding DNA: TGTGCCAGCAGGGTAAAAGCCACTAATGAAAAACTGTTTTTT. Translation: CASRVKATNEKLFF.